The 23 T cell receptor beta chains in this list originate from one sample, sequenced in a study of cytomegalovirus exposure and HLA in healthy donors. PCR used 60 Vbeta primers and 13 Jbeta primers. TCRdb's copy holds only in-frame clones and misses some; the assay was immunoSEQ multiplex PCR. The repertoire has fewer than 70,000 clones, around 68% of them found once; the top ten carry 10% to 11%. Sequenced material: PBMCs. These receptors were obtained from a woman in her 30s in good health and CMV-seronegative.

V gene TRBV5-4 combines with J gene TRBJ2-1, with D tentatively TRBD2 (7 bases). Germline-derived CDR1 and CDR2 are SGHNT and YYREEE (reference sequence). V lost 0 bases to trimming and J lost 0 bases, with 10 bases between them. This CDR3 has 16 residues. CDR3 in amino acids: CASSLGRGRSYNEQFF. DNA for the CDR3: TGTGCCAGCAGCTTGGGGCGGGGGCGCTCCTACAATGAGCAGTTCTTC.

The chain is built from TRBV2 and TRBJ2-3, with D maybe TRBD2 (6 bases). V was cut by 2 bases and J by 8 bases, with 11 bases left in between. The CDR3 spans 13 residues. CDR1 SNHLY and CDR2 FYNNEI come from the germline V gene. The CDR3 protein is CASSEPTRATQYF. DNA for the CDR3: TGTGCCAGCAGTGAACCGACTAGGGCTACGCAGTATTTT.

The chain is built from TRBV7-9 and TRBJ2-2; D is perhaps TRBD1 (5 bases). CDR1 SEHNR and CDR2 FQNEAQ come from the germline V gene (reference sequence). V was clipped by 1 base and J by 0 bases, with 12 bases between them. This CDR3 comprises 17 residues. The CDR3 sequence: CASSLGLGQANTGELFF. The DNA of the CDR3 is TGTGCCAGCAGCTTAGGCTTGGGGCAGGCGAACACCGGGGAGCTGTTTTTT. Based on the CDR3 plus reference TRBV7-9 and TRBJ2-2, the full variable domain is DTGVSQNPRHKITKRGQNVTFRCDPISEHNRLYWYRQTLGQGPEFLTYFQNEAQLEKSRLLSDRFSAERPKGSFSTLEIQRTEQGDSAMYLCASSLGLGQANTGELFFGEGSRLTVL.

The chain recombines TRBV5-5 with TRBJ1-6, with 10 bases identical to TRBD1. CDR1 and CDR2 (germline): SGHKS, YYEKEE (reference sequence). CDR3 size: 15 residues. V gave up 2 bases and J gave up 5 bases; unmatched junction bases: 1. The CDR3 region has the DNA TGTGCCAGCAGCTTCGGGACAGGGGATAATTCACCCCTCCACTTT. This gives the protein CASSFGTGDNSPLHF.

J is TRBJ2-7 and V is TRBV30; D is unresolved. The CDR3 is 13 amino acids. Germline CDR1 is GTSNPN and CDR2 is SVGIG (reference sequence). Trimming removed 3 bases at V and 5 bases at J, with 14 bases between. CDR3 sequence: CAWSENTGNEQYF. The CDR3 DNA reads TGTGCCTGGAGCGAAAATACGGGTAACGAGCAGTACTTC.

As for this clone: It is likely a read error, because the conserved phenylalanine at the end of the CDR3 is missing. This chain links TRBV29-1 with TRBJ1-2, with a tentative D call TRBD1 (6 bases). V dropped 8 bases and J dropped 4 bases, with 17 bases sitting between them. CDR1 is SQVTM, CDR2 ANQGSEA, per germline. This CDR3 contains 13 residues. CDR3 in DNA: TGCAGCTCTGGGGGGGGGCAAGGCTATGGCTACACCGTC. Translating gives CSSGGGQGYGYTV.

The chain is built from TRBV6-5 and TRBJ1-2; TRBD1 matches at 8 bases. CDR1 is MNHEY, CDR2 SVGAGI, per germline. This CDR3 spans 12 amino acids. Germline trimming cut 7 bases from V and 11 bases from J; bases unmatched to any gene: 9. The CDR3 DNA sequence: TGTGCCAGCAAGGCAGGGGGCGCGAGGTACACCTTC. Its translation is CASKAGGARYTF.

The V gene is TRBV5-6, the J gene TRBJ2-7, with 7 bases that match TRBD1. V was pared by 0 bases and J by 3 bases, with 9 bases of the junction left unmatched. The germline V gene has CDR1 SGHDT and CDR2 YYEEEE. CDR3 size: 16 residues. The CDR3 region is CASSLGSRRTGYEQYF. The CDR3 DNA reads TGTGCCAGCAGCTTGGGGAGCCGTCGGACAGGCTACGAGCAGTACTTC.

This chain uses TRBV5-6 with TRBJ2-1; TRBD2 agrees at 9 bases. Germline assignment: CDR1 SGHDT and CDR2 YYEEEE. This CDR3 is 15 amino acids long. J lost 6 bases, V lost 0 bases, and 4 bases had no gene match. CDR3 sequence reads: CASSLGAGGLNEQFF. The CDR3 nucleotides read TGTGCCAGCAGCTTGGGGGCGGGGGGGCTCAATGAGCAGTTCTTC.

This chain joins TRBV16 and TRBJ1-1, with 9 bases identical to TRBD1. The germline V gene has CDR1 KGHSY and CDR2 FQNENV. This CDR3 has 14 amino acids. Losses at the gene ends were 6 bases for V and 7 bases for J; bases not matched to a gene: 9. CDR3 region: CASSRDRAAIEAFF. CDR3 sequence (DNA): TGTGCCAGCAGTCGGGACAGGGCGGCGATTGAAGCTTTCTTT.

The chain carries TRBV5-1 and TRBJ2-5; tentatively, D is TRBD1 (6 bases). This CDR3 spans 16 amino acids. V was shortened by 3 bases and J by 4 bases, with 19 bases between the two germline ends. Per the germline V gene, CDR1 is SGHRS and CDR2 is YFSETQ. CDR3 amino acids: CASSSSLAQGLETQYF. The CDR3 DNA is TGCGCCAGCAGCTCGTCATTAGCTCAGGGGCTAGAGACCCAGTACTTC.

This clone has more than one count but fewer than ten. This rearrangement joins TRBV10-3 to TRBJ2-1, with 10 bases lining up with TRBD2. Per germline, CDR1 ENHRY and CDR2 SYGVKD. V shed 0 bases, J shed 7 bases, and the junction held 3 bases outside the gene matches. The CDR3 length is 15 residues. The chain's CDR3 is CAISESTSGVNEQFF. CDR3 sequence (DNA): TGTGCCATCAGTGAGTCCACTAGCGGGGTGAATGAGCAGTTCTTC.

J is TRBJ1-4 and V is TRBV9, with 9 bases aligning to TRBD1. Germline CDR1 SGDLS, CDR2 YYNGEE. The CDR3 runs 16 residues. V gave up 4 bases and J gave up 6 bases; unmatched junction bases: 10. The CDR3 DNA reads TGTGCCAGCAGCACACCGGGACAGGGATTAGATGAAAAACTGTTTTTT. It yields the protein CASSTPGQGLDEKLFF.

The chain recombines TRBV29-1 with TRBJ2-2; 7 bases are shared with TRBD1. The CDR3 is 14 amino acids. V dropped 6 bases and J dropped 1; count of bases not matched to a gene: 5. Germline lookup yields CDR1 SQVTM and CDR2 ANQGSEA. This CDR3 reads CSVRTGMNTGELFF. Here the CDR3 DNA reads TGCAGCGTGCGGACAGGAATGAACACCGGGGAGCTGTTTTTT.

The chain uses TRBV7-3 and TRBJ2-3; 10 bases line up with TRBD2. Per germline, CDR1 SGHTA and CDR2 FQGTGA. The CDR3 has 16 residues. V lost 4 bases to trimming and J lost 2 bases; unmatched junction nucleotides: 6. The CDR3 DNA is TGTGCCAGCAGCTACCTAGCGGGGGCCAACACAGATACGCAGTATTTT. This codes for CASSYLAGANTDTQYF.

The chain employs TRBV19 and TRBJ2-2; D gene unclear. V dropped 7 bases and J dropped 1 base, with 10 bases sitting between them. The CDR3 consists of 14 residues. Germline V gives CDR1 LNHDA, CDR2 SQIVND (reference sequence). The CDR3 DNA is TGTGCCAGTATAAGAACACGGAACACCGGGGAGCTGTTTTTT. Its translation: CASIRTRNTGELFF.

The CDR3 region is CASSVGEGYTGELFF. CDR3 coding DNA: TGTGCCAGCAGCGTAGGAGAGGGATACACCGGGGAGCTGTTTTTT. This chain connects TRBV9 to TRBJ2-2; tentatively, D is TRBD2 (5 bases). CDR1 and CDR2 (germline): SGDLS, YYNGEE. The V end lost 0 bases, the J end lost 3 bases, and 9 bases lay between the germline ends. CDR3 size: 15 residues.

V usage is TRBV30 and J usage is TRBJ1-1; 7 bases are a match to TRBD1. Germline lookup yields CDR1 GTSNPN and CDR2 SVGIG (reference sequence). The CDR3 is 12 residues long. The V and J ends lost 2 bases and 4 bases, in that order; junction bases with no gene match: 1. The CDR3 region is CAWSRGRTEAFF. CDR3 nucleotide sequence: TGTGCCTGGAGTAGGGGGCGCACTGAAGCTTTCTTT.

This clone has just a few counts. V is TRBV10-3 and J is TRBJ1-2; TRBD1 matches at 9 bases. The CDR3 consists of 15 residues. Trimming cost V 6 bases and J 6 bases; bases outside gene matches: 11. Germline lookup yields CDR1 ENHRY and CDR2 SYGVKD. Here the CDR3 reads CAIRVGDWTGDGYTF. DNA of the CDR3: TGTGCCATCAGAGTGGGGGATTGGACAGGGGATGGCTACACCTTC.

This clone was observed a single time. The chain links TRBV7-9 to TRBJ1-1, with 7 bases lining up with TRBD1. This CDR3 region has 17 residues. V was pared by 7 bases and J by 1 base, with 15 bases of the junction left unmatched. CDR1 and CDR2 from the germline V gene are SEHNR and FQNEAQ (reference sequence). The CDR3 DNA sequence: TGTGCCAGCACCCCCAGGACCCGGGACAGCGCGAACACTGAAGCTTTCTTT. This codes for CASTPRTRDSANTEAFF.

The gene calls are TRBV9 and TRBJ2-1; D not certain. V lost 0 bases, J lost 2 bases, and 9 bases lay in between. This CDR3 spans 15 amino acids. Germline-derived CDR1 and CDR2 are SGDLS and YYNGEE. Here the CDR3 DNA reads TGTGCCAGCAGCGTAGTGTCAGATACCTACAATGAGCAGTTCTTC. This codes for CASSVVSDTYNEQFF.

V gene TRBV6-1 combines with J gene TRBJ2-7; 9 nucleotides align to TRBD1. With V trimmed by 1 base and J by 7 bases, 5 bases remained unmatched. The CDR3 has 14 amino acids. CDR1 and CDR2 (germline): MNHNS, SASEGT. CDR3 nucleotide sequence: TGTGCCAGCAGTGAAGGGACAGGGGTTTGGGAGCAGTACTTC. Its protein is CASSEGTGVWEQYF.

The chain is built from TRBV2 and TRBJ1-1; D gene uncertain. The CDR3 contains 14 residues. V was trimmed by 7 bases and J by 0 bases, leaving 12 bases between them. The germline V gene has CDR1 SNHLY and CDR2 FYNNEI. The CDR3 loop is CASKEGFMNTEAFF. CDR3 nucleotide sequence: TGTGCCAGCAAGGAGGGATTTATGAACACTGAAGCTTTCTTT.